This T cell receptor beta chain appears in the sequencing data of a study of cytomegalovirus exposure and HLA in healthy donors. Whole-study findings and limits: Researchers left out some V segments, among them TRBV6-2 and TRBV6-3, as indistinguishable.

Notes on this clone: Its specificity is unknown.

Trimming removed 3 bases at V and 1 base at J, with 15 bases between. Germline lookup yields CDR1 GTSNPN and CDR2 SVGIG (reference sequence). The CDR3 has 15 amino acids. The PCR used 60 Vbeta and 13 Jbeta primers. The data were produced by immunoSEQ multiplex PCR, yet TCRdb's version contains in-frame clones alone and is incomplete. This sample has 90,000 to 150,000 clones, with about three quarters found just once. This sequence joins TRBV30 and TRBJ1-1, with a weak D call TRBD1 (5 bases). This receptor was obtained from a female donor in good health and CMV-seronegative. Sample: PBMCs. The CDR3 region has the DNA TGTGCCTGGAGCCTTCTTGAGCAGGGGAACACTGAAGCTTTCTTT. Translating it yields CAWSLLEQGNTEAFF. Combining the CDR3 with reference TRBV30 and TRBJ1-1 gives the whole variable domain SQTIHQWPATLVQPVGSPLSLECTVEGTSNPNLYWYRQAAGRGLQLLFYSVGIGQISSEVPQNLSASRPQDRQFILSSKKLLLSDSGFYLCAWSLLEQGNTEAFFGQGTRLTVV.